This T cell receptor (beta chain) was observed in a study of cytomegalovirus exposure and HLA in healthy donors (dated by TCRdb to about 2017). Regarding the complete study: According to a later analysis, the approximately 120 validation repertoires were produced on the same platform as the roughly 700 repertoires of the first cohort. The aim of the study was to test whether cataloging public T cell receptors could identify signatures of past pathogen exposure. In addition to the first cohort of 650 to 750 subjects, a separate validation cohort of around 110 different subjects was used. High-throughput TCR immunosequencing, statistical association of individual TCRs with disease status, and machine learning were combined to predict cytomegalovirus infection status.

From cysteine to phenylalanine, the CDR3 is 15 amino acids long. Only CDR3 DNA remains: 45 bases, in frame from the first base. The junction shows trimming of 6 bases on V and 10 bases on J, plus 21 bases between the germline ends. Based on the germline V gene, the CDR1 and CDR2 sequences are SNHLY and FYNNEI. The paper's findings and limits, for the study overall: Of the cluster scores, around 95% were above 0 in a later analysis, which found that TCRs clustered in the first cohort also tended to co-occur in the 120 validation repertoires. All 120 or so repertoires were used to score co-occurrence in the validation cohort in a later analysis, because that analysis had no HLA typing for the cohort. According to the authors, the approach could potentially be generalized to other disease states and immunological phenotypes. Most TCR sequences were seen in very few donors, while some public TCRs were found in many individuals. A few of the identified cytomegalovirus-associated TCR beta chains were confirmed in vitro to be specific for cytomegalovirus antigens. The classifier was reported to diagnose cytomegalovirus status with high specificity and sensitivity in both the original cohort and the validation cohort. A total of about 180 TCR beta chains were listed by the study as associated with cytomegalovirus.

To note about this clone: No antigen is known for it. Per-base quality was not reported, and no clone a single base away is much larger than it.

The donors belonged to the validation cohort of approximately 130 subjects, which was separate from the approximately 700-subject first cohort. The library relied on the immunoSEQ multiplex PCR assay. The study's own analysis went as follows. A statistical classification framework was built to diagnose cytomegalovirus status from the catalog of TCR beta chain sequences. TCRdb limited this immuneACCESS table to in-frame rearrangements with V and J called. A share of clones is missing; checked studies link under half to unresolved V genes, and the rest is unexplained. The D gene and trimming were derived from the DNA, and the V and J assignments and clone size from that table. For this sample there are under 150,000 clones; around 86% appear just once. The leading ten clones occupy 8.5% to 9.5% of the sample.

The specimen sequenced was PBMCs. The rearrangement joined TRBV2 to TRBJ1-4; the best D guess is TRBD1, with 5 bases matching. This TCR came from a man between 18 and 35 years old in good health and CMV-seropositive. The CDR3 has the sequence CASRTPRVGQLKLFF. The DNA sequence follows: TGTGCCAGCAGGACCCCCAGGGTAGGCCAGCTAAAACTGTTTTTT.